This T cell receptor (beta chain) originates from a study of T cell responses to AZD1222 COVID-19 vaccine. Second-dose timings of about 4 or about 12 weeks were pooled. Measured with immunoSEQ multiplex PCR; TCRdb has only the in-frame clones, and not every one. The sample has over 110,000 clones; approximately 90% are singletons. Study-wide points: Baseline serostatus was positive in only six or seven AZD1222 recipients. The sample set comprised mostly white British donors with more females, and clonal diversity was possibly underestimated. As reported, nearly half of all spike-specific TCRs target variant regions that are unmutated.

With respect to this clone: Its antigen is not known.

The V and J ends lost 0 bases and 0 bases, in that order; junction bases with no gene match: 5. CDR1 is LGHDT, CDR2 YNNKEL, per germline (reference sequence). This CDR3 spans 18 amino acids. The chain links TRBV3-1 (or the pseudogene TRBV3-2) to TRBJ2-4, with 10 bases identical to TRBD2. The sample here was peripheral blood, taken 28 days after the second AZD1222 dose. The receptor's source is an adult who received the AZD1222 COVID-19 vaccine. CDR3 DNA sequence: TGTGCCAGCAGCCAAGACCTAGCGGGGGCCCTAGCCAAAAACATTCAGTACTTC. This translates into CASSQDLAGALAKNIQYF.